The text below deals with one T cell receptor (beta chain). In the authors' methods: Nucleated cell counts were estimated from reference gene primer amplification. Sequencing was performed with immunoSEQ multiplex PCR; in TCRdb, only in-frame clones are kept and a portion is missing. V, J and clone size reflect that table, while D and trimming were determined from the DNA. This sample has about 330,000 clones, with roughly 88% found just once. The sample is drawn from a study of blood T cell repertoires in COVID-19. Cohorts were based on clinical histories the participants reported. Donors of Cohort 3 who recovered were those that had two negative PCRs, clearance, or symptom resolution. The CDR3 loop spans 15 amino acids. V lost 4 bases and J 2 bases, leaving 12 bases between the germline ends. CDR1 is LNHDA, CDR2 SQIVND, per germline (reference sequence).

This sequence originates from a young man who had recovered from COVID-19. Sequencing was performed on PBMCs or T cells enriched from blood (not recorded which). The V and J genes are TRBV19 and TRBJ1-3, with D perhaps matching TRBD1 (6 bases). DNA for the CDR3: TGTGCCAGTAGTAAGGGGGATTCGACTGGAAACACCATATATTTT. It encodes CASSKGDSTGNTIYF.